The present TCR beta chain was sequenced within a study of blood T cell repertoires in COVID-19. Across the whole study: Sites across the United States, Italy and Spain contributed samples from acute and convalescent COVID-19. Sample material is recorded as cDNA or gDNA derived from T cells, B-cell-depleted T cells, or PBMCs.

Original methodology: Scientists estimated how many nucleated cells there were by amplifying reference gene primers. The table came from immunoSEQ multiplex PCR; TCRdb's copy has only in-frame clones and leaves some out. V and J calls and clone size are copied from that table; D and trimming were computed from the DNA. The data contain approximately 180,000 clones, nearly 80% of them singletons. The J segment lost 1 base and the V segment lost 3 bases, leaving 2 bases of the junction unmatched. CDR1 and CDR2 from the germline V gene are LNHDA and SQIVND (reference sequence). This CDR3 region has 14 residues.

The sample consisted of peripheral blood. V is TRBV19 and J is TRBJ2-7, with 8 bases identical to TRBD2. This receptor was taken from a woman in her 70s with acute or convalescent COVID-19. The DNA of the CDR3 is TGTGCCAGTAGTATCGGGGGGGGTTCCTACGAGCAGTACTTC. Protein sequence: CASSIGGGSYEQYF.